A selection of T cell receptor beta chains follows, all from one sample in a study of graft-versus-host responses after intestinal transplantation. Libraries were prepared by immunoSEQ multiplex PCR; TCRdb keeps only in-frame clonotypes and omits some of them. This sample carries over 70,000 clones, roughly four fifths of them seen once, and the ten largest clones take roughly 15%. Their antigen targets remain unknown. The source material was unstimulated CD8+ T cells sorted from spleen or lymph node cells, sampled before intestinal transplant. These receptors came from a human donor who received an intestinal transplant. The CDR3 runs from the conserved cysteine through the conserved F or W. D genes are given only for firm matches. Clone size is stated in some rows and not others, as once, few, many or a class when expanded.

>TRBV7-9|NA|TRBJ2-7|NA
TGTGCCAGCAGCCCGAAAGCGGAACACTACGAGCAGTACTTC
CASSPKAEHYEQYF
>TRBV23-1|once|TRBJ1-2|TRBD1
TGCGCCAACTGGACAGGGAAGAACTATGGCTACACCTTC
CANWTGKNYGYTF
>TRBV5-1|NA|TRBJ1-4|TRBD1
TGCGCCAGCAGCCCGGGGACAGGCATTGCAACTAATGAAAAACTGTTTTTT
CASSPGTGIATNEKLFF
>TRBV4-1|NA|TRBJ1-5|TRBD1
TGCGCCAGCAGCCACTCCGGGACAGGGGGAGATCAGCCCCAGCATTTT
CASSHSGTGGDQPQHF
>TRBV10-3|NA|TRBJ2-2|NA
TGTGCCATCAGTGAGTCGGGACCGATCACCGGGGAGCTGTTTTTT
CAISESGPITGELFF
>TRBV2|NA|TRBJ1-4|TRBD1
TGTGCCAGCACGGGTATAGACAGGGCAGCTGAAAAACTGTTTTTT
CASTGIDRAAEKLFF
>TRBV6-5|NA|TRBJ2-5|NA
TGTGCCAGCAGCCCTTTGACAGGACAAGAGACCCAGTACTTC
CASSPLTGQETQYF
>TRBV6-5|NA|TRBJ2-7|NA
TGTGCCAGCAGCCCCTCCTCCTACGAGCAGTACTTC
CASSPSSYEQYF
>TRBV7-9|NA|TRBJ2-5|TRBD2
TGTGCCAGCAGCTTCCCAACTAGCGGGGAAGAGACCCAGTACTTC
CASSFPTSGEETQYF
>TRBV5-1|NA|TRBJ2-3|NA
TGCGCCAGCAGCTTGAGTAGGGGCACAGATACGCAGTATTTT
CASSLSRGTDTQYF
>TRBV4-1|NA|TRBJ2-5|TRBD2
TGCGCCAGCAGCCAAAAGACTAGCGGGGGGGAGACCCAGTACTTC
CASSQKTSGGETQYF
>TRBV5-1|NA|TRBJ2-3|TRBD1
TGCGCCAGCAGCTTGGCGGGCAGGGGGCGCCGTGCTAGCACAGATACGCAGTATTTT
CASSLAGRGRRASTDTQYF
>TRBV6-5|once|TRBJ1-4|NA
TGTGCCAGCAGCTTACTCGCAACTAATGAAAAACTGTTTTTT
CASSLLATNEKLFF
>TRBV6-5|once|TRBJ1-1|NA
TGTGCCAGCAGTTACAGGGGGAACACTGAAGCTTTCTTT
CASSYRGNTEAFF
>TRBV6-5|few|TRBJ2-5|NA
TGTGCCAGCAGTTACTCGCAGGGCCGCGCCGAGACCCAGTACTTC
CASSYSQGRAETQYF
>TRBV6-1|NA|TRBJ2-3|TRBD2
TGTGCCAGCAGTGAGGGACTAGCCACAGATACGCAGTATTTT
CASSEGLATDTQYF
>TRBV6-6|NA|TRBJ1-4|TRBD1
TGTGCCAGCAGTTACTCGACAGGGGCCCATGAAAAACTGTTTTTT
CASSYSTGAHEKLFF
>TRBV7-6|NA|TRBJ2-2|TRBD1
TGTGCCAGCAGCCACCCTCACAGGGGGCAAAACACCGGGGAGCTGTTTTTT
CASSHPHRGQNTGELFF
>TRBV28|NA|TRBJ2-5|NA
TGTGCCAGCAGTTTTATAACGGCCATCCGACAGGAACCCAAAGGCGAGACCCAGTACTTC
CASSFITAIRQEPKGETQYF
>TRBV7-3|NA|TRBJ2-2|NA
TGTGCCAGCAGCTTAAGGGACTACACCGGGGAGCTGTTTTTT
CASSLRDYTGELFF
>TRBV4-1|NA|TRBJ2-1|TRBD2
TGCGCCAGCAGCCAAGACAGCGGGAGAGGCAATGAGCAGTTCTTC
CASSQDSGRGNEQFF
>TRBV7-9|NA|TRBJ1-2|TRBD1
TGTGCCAGCAGTTTCCGGGACAGGGGGCATGGCTACACCTTC
CASSFRDRGHGYTF